Shown below are 14 T cell receptor beta chains from a single sample sequenced in a study of beta chain features in type 1 diabetes. Study findings and constraints: In all four CD4+ subsets, TCRB CDR3 length was significantly, moderately reduced in type 1 diabetes.

What these receptors recognize is not known. Reverse transcription of all isolated RNA meant that expressed TCRB transcripts were sequenced. TCRdb's table, derived via immunoSEQ multiplex PCR, lists solely in-frame clones and lacks some. Of 15,000 or so clones detected, approximately 68% appear once; the ten largest clones hold about 0.6%. Sequenced: stem cell memory CD4+ T cells from blood. These receptors all stem from a woman between 18 and 30 years old with type 1 diabetes.

The gene calls are TRBV28 and TRBJ2-6; D unresolved. Germline CDR1 reads MDHEN; CDR2 reads SYDVKM. The CDR3 length is 14 residues. Trimming took off 4 bases at V and 2 bases at J, with 6 bases between the two ends. CDR3 bases: TGTGCCAGCAGTTCTACAGCTGGGGCCAACGTCCTGACTTTC. Amino acids: CASSSTAGANVLTF.

For this clone: This CDR3 is also generated by other DNA sequences in the sample. The genes are TRBV18 and TRBJ1-1; a weak D match, TRBD1 (6 bases). The CDR3 length is 14 residues. Trimming removed 3 bases from V and 4 bases from J, with 12 bases in between. The V gene's germline CDR1 is KGHSH and CDR2 LQKENI. CDR3 amino acids: CASSPAARGTEAFF. CDR3 sequence (DNA): TGTGCCAGCTCACCGGCGGCCAGGGGCACTGAAGCTTTCTTT.

The J gene is TRBJ1-3, the V gene TRBV30; D is unclear. The CDR3 sequence is 15 residues long. Per germline, CDR1 GTSNPN and CDR2 SVGIG (reference sequence). Between the trimmed V and J ends, which lost 0 bases and 0 bases, there was a span of 9 bases. This chain's CDR3 is CAWSVAGASGNTIYF. The CDR3 DNA sequence: TGTGCCTGGAGTGTAGCGGGCGCCTCTGGAAACACCATATATTTT.

The rearrangement links TRBV15 to TRBJ2-3; 10 positions agree with TRBD2. The junction had 4 bases not matched to a gene; V was cut back by 0 bases and J by 4 bases. CDR1 and CDR2 from the germline V gene are LNHNV and YYDKDF (reference sequence). The CDR3 spans 16 residues. The CDR3 sequence is CATSREGLAVPDTQYF. The CDR3 region has the DNA TGTGCCACCAGCAGAGAAGGACTAGCGGTACCAGATACGCAGTATTTT.

V gene TRBV18 combines with J gene TRBJ2-1; no firm D call. Germline V CDR1 and CDR2: KGHSH, LQKENI. Trimming shortened V by 3 bases and J by 6 bases, and 9 bases separated the two germline ends. The CDR3 covers 13 residues. CDR3: CASSPGQSNEQFF. The CDR3, as DNA: TGTGCCAGCTCACCGGGCCAAAGCAATGAGCAGTTCTTC.

This clone was seen more than once but under ten times. The chain links TRBV2 to TRBJ1-2; TRBD1 matches 8 bases. V was pared by 7 bases and J by 5 bases, with 9 bases of the junction left unmatched. Germline V lookup: CDR1 SNHLY, CDR2 FYNNEI. This CDR3 is built from 14 residues. The CDR3: CASTKTGVNYGYTF. DNA of the CDR3: TGTGCCAGCACCAAGACAGGGGTGAATTATGGCTACACCTTC. Using reference TRBV2 and TRBJ1-2 for the parts outside the CDR3, the full variable domain is EPEVTQTPSHQVTQMGQEVILRCVPISNHLYFYWYRQILGQKVEFLVSFYNNEISEKSEIFDDQFSVERPDGSNFTLKIRSTKLEDSAMYFCASTKTGVNYGYTFGSGTRLTVV.

CDR3 DNA sequence: TGTGCCAGCACCGTAGCGGGATGGGAGACCCAGTACTTC. It codes for CASTVAGWETQYF. The V gene is TRBV6-1, the J gene TRBJ2-5; TRBD2 agrees at 8 bases. This CDR3 has 13 residues. Germline V gene sequence: CDR1 MNHNS, CDR2 SASEGT. Trimming cost V 7 bases and J 5 bases; bases outside gene matches: 6.

This CDR3 reads CASSYTGGGELGQHF. DNA for the CDR3: TGTGCCAGCAGTTATACAGGGGGCGGTGAATTGGGCCAGCATTTT. This rearrangement joins TRBV27 to TRBJ1-5, with 9 bases identical to TRBD1. The germline CDR1 and CDR2 sequences are MNHEY and SMNVEV (reference sequence). The junction had 13 bases not matched to a gene; V was cut back by 4 bases and J by 12 bases. This CDR3 has 15 residues.

The chain carries TRBV7-9 and TRBJ2-1; maybe TRBD1 (5 bases). The CDR3 sequence is 16 residues long. Trimming removed 1 base from V and 9 bases from J, with 19 bases in between. CDR1 and CDR2 from the germline V gene are SEHNR and FQNEAQ (reference sequence). As DNA, the CDR3 is TGTGCCAGCAGCTTAGATCTTTACAGGCCGCGCAGTGAGCAGTTCTTC. Its protein product is CASSLDLYRPRSEQFF.

The CDR3 bases are TGTGCCAGCTCACGAGGCCAGGGTGGTTCGAACACTGAAGCTTTCTTT. Encoded protein: CASSRGQGGSNTEAFF. The V call is TRBV18, the J call TRBJ1-1; perhaps TRBD1 as D (5 bases). V lost 4 bases, J lost 1 base, and 16 bases lay in between. Germline V gene sequence: CDR1 KGHSH, CDR2 LQKENI. This CDR3 contains 16 residues.

The CDR3 bases are TGTGCCAGCAGTAACGGACAGGGACGAGCTTTCTTT. It yields the protein CASSNGQGRAFF. The chain links TRBV6-5 to TRBJ1-1, with 8 bases lining up with TRBD1. Trimming cost V 5 bases and J 10 bases; bases outside gene matches: 6. From germline, CDR1 is MNHEY and CDR2 SVGAGI. The CDR3 contains 12 residues.

The CDR3 loop is CASSVAASEVTQYF. The DNA of the CDR3 is TGTGCCAGCAGCGTAGCGGCAAGTGAGGTGACCCAGTACTTC. The chain is built from TRBV9 and TRBJ2-5; D unclear. Trimming left V 0 bases short and J 7 bases short, with 13 bases between. The CDR3 has 14 amino acids. The germline V gene encodes CDR1 SGDLS and CDR2 YYNGEE.

In this sample, this clone turned up a few times. This rearrangement joins TRBV4-1 to TRBJ1-2; TRBD1 is a possible D gene (6 bases). In germline, CDR1 is MGHRA, CDR2 YSYEKL. The CDR3 runs to 16 residues. V was pared by 7 bases and J by 4 bases, with 22 bases between. The CDR3 reads CASTPGAIIATYGYTF. The CDR3 nucleotides read TGCGCCAGCACCCCAGGGGCGATTATCGCGACCTATGGCTACACCTTC.

This rearrangement joins TRBV10-2 to TRBJ1-1; D ambiguous. The CDR3 runs 13 residues. Trimming left V 7 bases short and J 0 bases short, with 9 bases between. Germline V gene sequence: CDR1 WSHSY, CDR2 SAAADI. As DNA, the CDR3 is TGCGCCAGCACCGACGGAGTGAACACTGAAGCTTTCTTT. This translates into CASTDGVNTEAFF.